A single sample gave rise to the 15 T cell receptor beta chains below, sequenced in a study of blood T cell repertoires in COVID-19. Here immunoSEQ multiplex PCR was the method, and the copy in TCRdb shows in-frame clones only, minus some. This sample has fewer than 300,000 clones; about 80% occur once, and the top ten carry 15% to 18%. The specimen sequenced was peripheral blood. The receptors here all came from a person aged 65 to 85 with COVID-19, enrolled during active disease.

The chain has TRBV11-2 and TRBJ2-5; a weak D match, TRBD1 (6 bases). Germline-derived CDR1 and CDR2 are SGHAT and FQNNGV. The V end was cut by 7 bases, the J end by 5 bases, with 17 bases between. The CDR3 extends over 14 amino acids. CDR3 nucleotides: TGTGCCAGCACCTTTGACAGGCTTGCGGAGACCCAGTACTTC. Protein: CASTFDRLAETQYF.

This clone was detected only a few times. The CDR3 here is CASSFAGQPQHF. DNA of the CDR3: TGTGCCAGCAGTTTTGCGGGCCAGCCCCAGCATTTT. The chain links TRBV27 to TRBJ1-5, with D unresolved. Germline-derived CDR1 and CDR2 are MNHEY and SMNVEV (reference sequence). V shed 3 bases and J shed 7 bases, with 7 bases lying between them. CDR3 length equals 12 residues.

CDR3 in amino acids: CASSLGSRGADTQYF. CDR3 DNA sequence: TGCGCCAGCAGCTTGGGGAGTCGGGGTGCAGATACGCAGTATTTT. This chain joins TRBV5-1 and TRBJ2-3, with TRBD2 as a possible D gene (5 bases). Germline V gives CDR1 SGHRS, CDR2 YFSETQ. The CDR3 is made up of 15 amino acids. V shed 0 bases and J shed 4 bases, with 12 bases lying between them.

This clone was observed a few times. This chain connects TRBV19 to TRBJ1-4; TRBD1 matches 8 bases. Germline trimming cut 8 bases from V and 0 bases from J; bases unmatched to any gene: 17. This CDR3 region has 19 residues. Germline V gives CDR1 LNHDA, CDR2 SQIVND (reference sequence). The CDR3 nucleotides read TGTGCCAGTGAAACCGGGACAGGCCTGTTGGGCGCAACTAATGAAAAACTGTTTTTT. Protein product: CASETGTGLLGATNEKLFF.

This sequence joins TRBV3-1 (or the pseudogene TRBV3-2) and TRBJ2-5, with D unresolved. The CDR3 runs to 16 residues. Trimming took 0 bases from V and 0 from J, leaving 11 bases between them. Per germline, CDR1 LGHDT and CDR2 YNNKEL (reference sequence). The CDR3 nucleotides are TGTGCCAGCAGCCAAGACGTCGCACACCACCAAGAGACCCAGTACTTC. This gives the protein CASSQDVAHHQETQYF.

A remark on this clone: One end of the junction is discordant with germline, which a read error may explain. This chain links TRBV25-1 with TRBJ2-7; 8 bases align to TRBD2. The CDR3 is 13 residues long. Per germline, CDR1 MGHDK and CDR2 SYGVNS. For the CDR3, the DNA is TGTGCCAGCAATGAAGGCGGGAGGTACGAGCAGTACTTC. As protein: CASNEGGRYEQYF.

V and J are TRBV28 and TRBJ2-5, with D unclear. Germline V lookup: CDR1 MDHEN, CDR2 SYDVKM. V gave up 1 base and J gave up 7 bases, with 19 bases separating them. This CDR3 contains 16 residues. CDR3 nucleotide sequence: TGTGCCAGCAGTTTATTGCCAGGCGCCGAACTGGGGACCCAGTACTTC. This codes for CASSLLPGAELGTQYF.

V usage is TRBV5-8 and J usage is TRBJ2-2; 7 bases map to TRBD1. Trimming removed 7 bases from V and 6 bases from J; junction bases left unmatched: 6. The length of the CDR3 is 13 residues. The germline CDR1 and CDR2 sequences are SGHTS and YDEGEE. The CDR3 sequence is CASSTGYAGELFF. CDR3 DNA: TGTGCCAGCTCGACAGGGTACGCCGGGGAGCTGTTTTTT.

The CDR3 region is CASSFGEGRKEKLFF. CDR3 in DNA: TGTGCCAGCAGCTTTGGGGAGGGGAGGAAGGAAAAACTGTTTTTT. This chain joins TRBV12-1 and TRBJ1-4. TRBV12-1 is assigned pseudogene status. The CDR3 spans 15 residues.

This clone was seen a handful of times. Other DNA sequences in this sample translate to the same CDR3. The V and J genes are TRBV12-3 or TRBV12-4 and TRBJ1-6; possible D gene TRBD1, 6 bases. The germline V and J ends were trimmed by 5 bases and 7 bases, with 6 bases remaining between them. The CDR3 runs 12 residues. CDR3: CASSTGNSPLHF. The CDR3 bases are TGTGCCAGCAGTACAGGGAATTCACCCCTCCACTTT.

The chain combines TRBV28 with TRBJ1-5; D might be TRBD1 (5 bases). This CDR3 comprises 17 residues. Trimming shortened V by 5 bases and J by 0 bases, and 17 bases separated the two germline ends. In germline, CDR1 is MDHEN, CDR2 SYDVKM. CDR3 bases: TGTGCCAGCAGTCTCGATCCGGGGGGGATTAGCAATCAGCCCCAGCATTTT. Protein sequence: CASSLDPGGISNQPQHF.

The chain is built from TRBV4-3 and TRBJ2-3; TRBD2 matches at 8 bases. With 0 bases clipped from V and 2 bases from J, the junction kept 13 bases outside the gene matches. Per germline, CDR1 LGHNA and CDR2 YSLEER. This CDR3 comprises 19 residues. CDR3 in amino acids: CASSQDVARGGEFTDTQYF. The CDR3 DNA sequence: TGCGCCAGCAGCCAAGATGTGGCTCGGGGGGGGGAATTCACAGATACGCAGTATTTT.

The genes are TRBV18 and TRBJ2-1, with 8 bases matching TRBD2. Germline trimming cut 8 bases from V and 11 bases from J; bases unmatched to any gene: 14. This CDR3 spans 14 amino acids. Germline V gene data show CDR1 as KGHSH and CDR2 as LQKENI. The CDR3 DNA reads TGTGCCAGCGGAGACACCGGGGGGGCAGGGAAGCAGTTCTTC. Amino acid sequence: CASGDTGGAGKQFF.

V is TRBV18 and J is TRBJ2-2; 12 nucleotides match TRBD2. The V gene's germline CDR1 is KGHSH and CDR2 LQKENI. This CDR3 is built from 16 residues. The V segment lost 5 bases and the J segment 10 bases; nucleotides outside the gene matches: 11. CDR3 in amino acids: CASSALLAGGPEELFF. Here the CDR3 DNA reads TGTGCCAGCTCAGCCCTTCTAGCGGGAGGGCCTGAGGAGCTGTTTTTT.

V is TRBV5-5 and J is TRBJ1-2, with D possibly TRBD1 on 5 matching bases. The CDR3 is made up of 14 amino acids. The germline V and J ends were trimmed by 7 bases and 3 bases, with 16 bases remaining between them. Germline assignment: CDR1 SGHKS and CDR2 YYEKEE (reference sequence). This CDR3 is CASSPADSHYGYTF. The CDR3 DNA reads as TGTGCCAGCTCCCCGGCCGACAGTCACTATGGCTACACCTTC.